This T cell receptor (beta chain) comes out of a study of blood T cell repertoires in COVID-19. Study context: Sites in the United States, Italy and Spain provided acute and convalescent COVID-19 samples. PBMCs, B-cell-depleted T cells, or T cells provided the cDNA or gDNA that made up the material.

This clone occurred once. The CDR3 is 11 amino acids. Germline CDR1 and CDR2: LNHDA and SQIVND (reference sequence). V was cut by 5 bases and J by 8 bases, with 7 bases left in between. As processed by the authors: Scientists estimated how many nucleated cells there were by amplifying reference gene primers. Libraries were prepared by immunoSEQ multiplex PCR; TCRdb keeps only in-frame clonotypes and omits some of them. The DNA gave D and trimming, while V, J and clone size come from that table. This sample carries under 250,000 clones, around nine tenths of them seen once, and the ten largest clones take approximately 7.2%.

The V call is TRBV19, the J call TRBJ2-4; D uncertain. The sequencing input was peripheral blood. This receptor was taken from a woman in her seventies with active or convalescent COVID-19. Written as DNA, the CDR3 is TGTGCCAGTAGTGTGGCCGACATTCAGTACTTC. Translated: CASSVADIQYF.